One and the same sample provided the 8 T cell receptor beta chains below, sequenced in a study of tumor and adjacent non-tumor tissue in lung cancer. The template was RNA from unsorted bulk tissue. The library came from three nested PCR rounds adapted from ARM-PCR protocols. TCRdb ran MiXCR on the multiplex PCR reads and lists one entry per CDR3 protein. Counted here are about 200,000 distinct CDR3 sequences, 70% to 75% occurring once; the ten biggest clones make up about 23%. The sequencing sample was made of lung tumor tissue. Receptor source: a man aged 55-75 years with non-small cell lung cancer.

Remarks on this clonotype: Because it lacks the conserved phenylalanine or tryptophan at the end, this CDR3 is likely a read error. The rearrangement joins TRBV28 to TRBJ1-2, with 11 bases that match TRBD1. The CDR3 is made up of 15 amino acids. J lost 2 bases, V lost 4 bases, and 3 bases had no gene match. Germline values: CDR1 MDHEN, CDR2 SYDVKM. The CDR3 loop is CASSSGQGANYGYTL. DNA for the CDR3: TGTGCCAGCAGTTCAGGACAGGGGGCGAACTATGGCTACACCTTA.

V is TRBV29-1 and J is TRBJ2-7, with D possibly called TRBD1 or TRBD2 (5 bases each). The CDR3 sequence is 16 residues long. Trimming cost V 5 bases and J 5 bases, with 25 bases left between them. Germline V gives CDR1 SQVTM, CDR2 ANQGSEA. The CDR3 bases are TGCAGCGTTCAAACCCGGGCAGGGAGTGAAGAACACGAGCAGTACTTC. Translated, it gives CSVQTRAGSEEHEQYF.

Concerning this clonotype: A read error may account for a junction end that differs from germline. Written as DNA, the CDR3 is TGTGCCAGCAGCTATGGGCAGACCCACGAGCAGTACTTT. This gives the protein CASSYGQTHEQYF. The V call is TRBV11-3, the J call TRBJ2-7; the D is unclear. The germline CDR1 and CDR2 sequences are SGHNT and YENEEA. This CDR3 is 13 amino acids long.

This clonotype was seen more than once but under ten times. CDR3: CASSPTDRGADTQYF. CDR3 sequence (DNA): TGCGCCAGCAGCCCGACGGACAGGGGCGCAGATACGCAGTATTTT. The rearrangement uses TRBV4-1 and TRBJ2-3, with TRBD1 matching 9 bases. Germline trimming cut 4 bases from V and 4 bases from J; bases unmatched to any gene: 6. There are 15 residues in the CDR3. Germline values: CDR1 MGHRA, CDR2 YSYEKL.

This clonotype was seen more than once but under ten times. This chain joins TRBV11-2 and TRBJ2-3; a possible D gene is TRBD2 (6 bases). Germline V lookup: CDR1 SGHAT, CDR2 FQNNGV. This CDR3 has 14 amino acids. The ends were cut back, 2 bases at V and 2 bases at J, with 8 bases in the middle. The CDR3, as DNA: TGTGCCAGCAGCTTATCGGGAGACACAGATACGCAGTATTTT. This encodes CASSLSGDTDTQYF.

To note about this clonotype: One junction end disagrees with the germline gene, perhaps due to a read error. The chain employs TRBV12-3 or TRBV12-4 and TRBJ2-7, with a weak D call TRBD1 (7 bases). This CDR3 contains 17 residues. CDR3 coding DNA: TGTGCCAACAGTTCAACGCGGGACAGACTAAGCTCCTACGAGCAGTACTTC. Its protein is CANSSTRDRLSSYEQYF.

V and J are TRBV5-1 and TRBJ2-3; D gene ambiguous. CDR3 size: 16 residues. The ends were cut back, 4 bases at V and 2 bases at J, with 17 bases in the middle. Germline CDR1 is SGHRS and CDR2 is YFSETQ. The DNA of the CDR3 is TGCGCCAGCAGCATAGGCCATGGAGCCACCACAGATACGCAGTATTTT. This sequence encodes CASSIGHGATTDTQYF.

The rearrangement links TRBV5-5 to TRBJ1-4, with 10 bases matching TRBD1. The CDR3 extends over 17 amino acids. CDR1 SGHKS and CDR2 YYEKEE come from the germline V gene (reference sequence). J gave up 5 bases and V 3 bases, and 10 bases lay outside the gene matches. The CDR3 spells CASSSTGTGASNEKLFF. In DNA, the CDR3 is TGTGCCAGCAGCTCTACCGGGACAGGGGCGTCCAATGAAAAACTGTTTTTT. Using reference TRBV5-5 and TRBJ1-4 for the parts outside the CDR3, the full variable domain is DAGVTQSPTHLIKTRGQQVTLRCSPISGHKSVSWYQQVLGQGPQFIFQYYEKEERGRGNFPDRFSARQFPNYSSELNVNALLLGDSALYLCASSSTGTGASNEKLFFGSGTQLSVL.